This paragraph reports one T cell receptor beta chain. TCRdb passed the RT-PCR reads through MiXCR, listing each CDR3 protein once. The sample has about 780,000 distinct CDR3 sequences, less than 20% seen once. This sample was included in a study of response to subunit inactivated influenza vaccine. The ends lost 4 bases at V and 5 bases at J; junction bases unmatched: 10. The V gene's germline CDR1 is LGHNA and CDR2 YNFKEQ. This CDR3 has 16 residues. The sequence was collected from a man aged 45 to 65 who received an inactivated influenza vaccine. The material sequenced was PBMCs from blood, taken less than 6 days after vaccination. The chain has TRBV4-2 and TRBJ2-7; the match to TRBD2 covers 11 bases. The CDR3 sequence: CASSPDSGRAGHEQYF. For the CDR3, the DNA is TGTGCCAGCAGCCCGGATAGCGGGAGGGCCGGCCACGAGCAGTACTTC.